A selection of T cell receptor beta chains follows, all from one sample in a study of identical twins. In TCRdb, the 5' RACE reads were re-called with MiXCR into one record per CDR3 protein. The table records approximately 690,000 distinct CDR3 sequences, around 6% of them present only once. Sequenced sample: naive T cells sorted from blood. The receptors derive from a man between 18 and 35 years old in good health. CDR3s include the opening cysteine and the closing phenylalanine or tryptophan. Each record gives: V gene, clone size, D gene, J gene, CDR3 protein, CDR3 DNA. A D gene is named only where the DNA matches it firmly. A row's size may be missing; if present it is once, few, many or a size class.

>TRBV29-1|many|.|TRBJ2-5
CSVVAGWQKTQYF
TGCAGCGTTGTCGCAGGGTGGCAGAAGACCCAGTACTTC
>TRBV7-9|many|.|TRBJ2-3
CASSTSRINLADTQYF
TGTGCCAGCAGTACGTCTCGAATCAACCTGGCGGATACGCAGTATTTT
>TRBV29-1|many|.|TRBJ2-1
CSVPPGLPRNEQFF
TGCAGCGTTCCGCCGGGATTACCAAGGAATGAGCAGTTCTTC
>TRBV13|many|.|TRBJ1-1
CASSFWRGTEAFF
TGTGCCAGCAGCTTCTGGAGGGGCACTGAAGCTTTCTTT
>TRBV3-1|few|TRBD2|TRBJ2-1
CASSQSKGLAGDHEQFF
TGTGCCAGCAGCCAATCGAAGGGGCTAGCGGGAGACCATGAGCAGTTCTTC
>TRBV6-1|.|TRBD2|TRBJ2-3
CASRVSGRWADTQYF
TGTGCCAGCAGGGTTAGCGGGAGATGGGCAGATACGCAGTATTTT
>TRBV6-2/TRBV6-3|few|.|TRBJ1-1
CASSWGFRGTEAFF
TGTGCCAGCAGTTGGGGATTCCGCGGCACTGAAGCTTTCTTT
>TRBV5-1|few|TRBD1|TRBJ2-1
CASSQIADRVDEQFF
TGCGCCAGCAGCCAGATAGCGGACAGGGTGGATGAGCAGTTCTTC
>TRBV7-2|.|.|TRBJ2-3
CASSLDGGNTDTQYF
TGTGCCAGCAGCTTAGATGGGGGTAACACAGATACGCAGTATTTT
>TRBV11-2|many|.|TRBJ1-6
CASSQDASANSPLHF
TGTGCCAGCAGCCAGGATGCCTCGGCTAATTCACCCCTCCACTTT
>TRBV5-4|few|.|TRBJ2-5
CASSEDLRETQYF
TGTGCCAGCAGCGAGGACCTCCGAGAGACCCAGTACTTC
>TRBV7-8|many|.|TRBJ2-1
CASSLAALSLDEQFF
TGTGCCAGCAGCTTAGCAGCTCTCTCCCTGGATGAGCAGTTCTTC
>TRBV10-3|.|.|TRBJ2-3
CAARSSGLDTQYF
TGTGCCGCCAGGTCCTCAGGGTTGGATACGCAGTATTTT
>TRBV30|.|.|TRBJ2-4
CAWSAVGQGGNIQYF
TGTGCCTGGAGTGCGGTTGGGCAGGGGGGGAACATTCAGTACTTC
>TRBV24-1|.|.|TRBJ2-6
CATSDFRGTNVLTF
TGTGCCACCAGTGATTTTCGGGGGACCAACGTCCTGACTTTC
>TRBV20-1|many|TRBD2|TRBJ2-5
CSALWREETQYF
TGCAGTGCCCTTTGGCGGGAGGAGACCCAGTACTTC
>TRBV20-1|few|.|TRBJ2-7
CSARNSYYEQYF
TGCAGTGCACGTAACAGTTACTACGAGCAGTACTTC
>TRBV7-8|many|TRBD2|TRBJ2-5
CASSLVGLADQYF
TGTGCCAGCAGCTTAGTGGGACTAGCGGACCAGTACTTC
>TRBV28|.|.|TRBJ1-5
CASIKLRRQGSNQPQHF
TGTGCCAGCATTAAGTTGCGACGGCAGGGGAGCAATCAGCCCCAGCATTTT
>TRBV11-1|many|TRBD2|TRBJ2-1
CASSLGRVAGPLSGEQFF
TGTGCCAGCAGCTTAGGCCGGGTAGCGGGACCCTTAAGCGGTGAGCAGTTCTTC
>TRBV6-1|few|TRBD1|TRBJ2-2
CAVGGDRVFTGELFF
TGTGCCGTAGGAGGGGACAGGGTCTTCACCGGGGAGCTGTTTTTT
>TRBV12-3/TRBV12-4|few|TRBD1|TRBJ1-1
CASIRVGTGVLSGWAFF
TGTGCCAGCATTCGTGTCGGGACAGGGGTATTGTCGGGTTGGGCTTTCTTT
>TRBV27|.|.|TRBJ2-5
CASSLSSGSGETQYF
TGTGCCAGCAGTTTATCCTCCGGGAGCGGCGAGACCCAGTACTTC
>TRBV11-1|.|.|TRBJ1-1
CASSPWTSTEAFF
TGTGCCAGCAGCCCCTGGACGAGCACTGAAGCTTTCTTT
>TRBV24-1|.|.|TRBJ2-3
CATSDATDTDTQYF
TGTGCCACCAGTGATGCGACGGACACAGATACGCAGTATTTT
>TRBV5-6|few|.|TRBJ1-2
CASSSEDIGYGYTF
TGTGCCAGCAGCTCCGAGGACATTGGTTATGGCTACACCTTC
>TRBV11-2|few|TRBD2|TRBJ2-3
CASSDQRDGDTQYF
TGTGCCAGCAGCGACCAGCGGGACGGAGATACGCAGTATTTT
>TRBV20-1|many|.|TRBJ1-4
CSARDPGEKLFF
TGCAGTGCTAGAGATCCCGGCGAAAAACTGTTTTTT
>TRBV29-1|many|.|TRBJ1-6
CSVGEDNSPLHF
TGCAGCGTCGGGGAGGATAATTCACCCCTCCACTTT
>TRBV6-2/TRBV6-3|.|TRBD2|TRBJ2-7
CASSSLRSGREEYF
TGTGCCAGCAGTAGTCTCCGAAGCGGGAGAGAGGAGTACTTC
>TRBV18|.|.|TRBJ2-1
CASSPLTDRYNEQFF
TGTGCCAGCTCACCCCTGACAGACCGCTACAATGAGCAGTTCTTC
>TRBV20-1|few|.|TRBJ2-4
CSANSGGNIQYF
TGCAGTGCTAACTCAGGGGGGAACATTCAGTACTTC
>TRBV12-3/TRBV12-4|many|.|TRBJ1-5
CASSLATFSNQPQHF
TGTGCCAGCAGTTTAGCCACCTTTAGCAATCAGCCCCAGCATTTT
>TRBV12-3/TRBV12-4|few|.|TRBJ2-3
CASSFPEIRTDTQYF
TGTGCCAGCAGTTTCCCTGAAATTCGCACAGATACGCAGTATTTT
>TRBV6-1|.|TRBD2|TRBJ2-5
CASSPLRLAGEWGTQYF
TGTGCCAGCAGCCCACTACGACTAGCGGGAGAGTGGGGGACCCAGTACTTC
>TRBV25-1|many|.|TRBJ2-2
CASSESRRETGELFF
TGTGCCAGCAGTGAATCCCGACGCGAGACCGGGGAGCTGTTTTTT
>TRBV25-1|.|.|TRBJ1-2
CASSEGGGRANYGYTF
TGTGCCAGCAGTGAAGGAGGGGGGCGAGCTAACTATGGCTACACCTTC
>TRBV4-1|.|TRBD2|TRBJ2-1
CASSQNAIAGPLNEQFF
TGCGCCAGCAGTCAAAACGCCATAGCGGGACCCCTCAATGAGCAGTTCTTC
>TRBV12-3/TRBV12-4|many|.|TRBJ2-1
CASTSRGANEQFF
TGTGCCAGCACGTCCCGAGGGGCCAATGAGCAGTTCTTC
>TRBV2|many|TRBD2|TRBJ2-1
CASSGLAGNEQFF
TGTGCCAGCAGTGGACTAGCGGGGAATGAGCAGTTCTTC
>TRBV6-2/TRBV6-3|few|TRBD2|TRBJ2-1
CASSYSKRLAGGNEQFF
TGTGCCAGCAGTTACTCGAAACGACTAGCGGGAGGCAATGAGCAGTTCTTC
>TRBV7-9|many|.|TRBJ2-1
CASSSRFQGGNEQFF
TGTGCCAGCAGCTCCCGCTTCCAGGGGGGAAATGAGCAGTTCTTC
>TRBV19|.|.|TRBJ2-3
CASSISTDTQYF
TGTGCCAGCAGTATCTCCACAGATACGCAGTATTTT
>TRBV19|few|TRBD1|TRBJ1-5
CASSWGQGAVSQPQHF
TGTGCCAGTAGTTGGGGACAGGGGGCAGTCAGTCAGCCCCAGCATTTT
>TRBV6-5|few|TRBD1|TRBJ2-7
CASSSTTGSSYEQYF
TGTGCCAGCAGTTCCACGACAGGGTCTTCCTACGAGCAGTACTTC
>TRBV20-1|few|TRBD2|TRBJ2-1
CSASTGLVDEQFF
TGCAGTGCTTCAACGGGACTAGTAGATGAGCAGTTCTTC
>TRBV10-3|many|TRBD2|TRBJ2-1
CAISPRPLTSGDYNEQFF
TGTGCCATCAGTCCGAGACCCCTAACTAGCGGGGATTACAATGAGCAGTTCTTC
>TRBV12-3/TRBV12-4|many|.|TRBJ2-1
CASSFQGLGNNEQFF
TGTGCCAGCAGTTTCCAGGGACTCGGAAACAATGAGCAGTTCTTC
>TRBV9|many|.|TRBJ2-7
CASSVGRRSDEQYF
TGTGCCAGCAGCGTAGGGAGGAGGTCCGACGAGCAGTACTTC